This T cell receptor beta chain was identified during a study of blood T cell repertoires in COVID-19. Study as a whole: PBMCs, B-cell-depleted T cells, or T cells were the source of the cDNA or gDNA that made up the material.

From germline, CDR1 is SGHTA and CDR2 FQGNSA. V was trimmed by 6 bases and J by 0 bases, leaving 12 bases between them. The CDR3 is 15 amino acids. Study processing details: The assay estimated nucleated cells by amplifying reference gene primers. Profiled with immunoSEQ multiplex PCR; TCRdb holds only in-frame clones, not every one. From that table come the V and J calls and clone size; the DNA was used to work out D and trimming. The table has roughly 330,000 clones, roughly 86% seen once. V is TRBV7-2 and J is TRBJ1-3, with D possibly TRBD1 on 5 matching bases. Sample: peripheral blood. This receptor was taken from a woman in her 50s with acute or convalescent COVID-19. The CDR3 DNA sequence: TGTGCCAGCAGTCCGACAGAGAGCTCTGGAAACACCATATATTTT. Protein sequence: CASSPTESSGNTIYF.